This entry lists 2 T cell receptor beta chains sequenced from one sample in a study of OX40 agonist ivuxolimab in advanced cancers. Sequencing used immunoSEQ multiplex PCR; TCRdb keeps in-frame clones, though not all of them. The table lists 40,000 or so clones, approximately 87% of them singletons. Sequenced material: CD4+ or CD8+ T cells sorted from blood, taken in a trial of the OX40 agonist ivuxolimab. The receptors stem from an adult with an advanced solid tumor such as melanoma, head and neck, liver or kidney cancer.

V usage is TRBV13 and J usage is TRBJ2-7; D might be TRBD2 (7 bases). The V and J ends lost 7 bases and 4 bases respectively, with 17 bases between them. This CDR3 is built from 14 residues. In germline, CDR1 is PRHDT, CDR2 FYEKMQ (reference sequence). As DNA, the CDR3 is TGTGCCAGCACAGGGGAGGGGAGGATTTACGAGCAGTACTTC. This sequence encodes CASTGEGRIYEQYF. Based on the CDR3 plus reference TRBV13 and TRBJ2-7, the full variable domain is AAGVIQSPRHLIKEKRETATLKCYPIPRHDTVYWYQQGPGQDPQFLISFYEKMQSDKGSIPDRFSAQQFSDYHSELNMSSLELGDSALYFCASTGEGRIYEQYFGPGTRLTVT.

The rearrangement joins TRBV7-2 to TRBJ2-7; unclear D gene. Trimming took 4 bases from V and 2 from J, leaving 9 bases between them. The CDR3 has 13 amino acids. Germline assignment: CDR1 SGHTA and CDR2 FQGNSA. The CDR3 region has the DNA TGTGCCAGCAGCTCCCCTACCACCTACGAGCAGTACTTC. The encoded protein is CASSSPTTYEQYF.